This T cell receptor (beta chain) was identified in a study of T cell changes during pregnancy in multiple sclerosis. CDR1 and CDR2 (germline): SEHNR, FQNEAQ (reference sequence). The CDR3 contains 16 residues. The V gene end was trimmed by 0 bases and the J gene end by 8 bases; junction bases not matched to a gene: 12. Libraries were prepared by immunoSEQ multiplex PCR; TCRdb keeps only in-frame clonotypes and omits some of them. Of about 75,000 clones listed, 89% were seen once; the top ten hold more than 0.8%. The TCR was taken from a female donor in good health, enrolled as a control in a pregnancy study. This specimen was peripheral blood, taken in the first trimester of pregnancy. The J gene is TRBJ1-2, the V gene TRBV7-9; 7 bases align to TRBD1. The DNA for the CDR3 is TGTGCCAGCAGCTTAGCTATGACAGGGTATGTAGGCGGCTACACCTTC. This translates into CASSLAMTGYVGGYTF.